The rows below give T cell receptor beta chains drawn from one sample of a study of CD8+ T cells in alopecia areata. Generated by immunoSEQ multiplex PCR, the TCRdb table keeps only in-frame clones and is missing some. Of thousands of clones in the sample, 69% were seen once. The sample consisted of skin, taken at week 0. These receptors came from a human donor with alopecia areata. Both conserved end residues are part of each CDR3. Each record gives: clone size, V gene, D gene, J gene, CDR3 DNA, CDR3 protein. The D gene is left open where the match is weak. The listing skips clone size in some rows; elsewhere it reads once, few, many or a size class.

.,TRBV23-1,TRBD1,TRBJ1-1,TGCGCCAGCAGTCAACGGCTCCGGGACAACAGGGGTCACACTGAAGCTTTCTTT,CASSQRLRDNRGHTEAFF
.,TRBV6-5,.,TRBJ1-6,TGTGCCAGCAGTTACGCCGGGGAGTTGAATTCACCCCTCCACTTT,CASSYAGELNSPLHF
.,TRBV7-7,.,TRBJ2-3,TGTGCCAGCAGCACTGGGAGGGGGGGCCGGACAGATACGCAGTATTTT,CASSTGRGGRTDTQYF
.,TRBV5-6,TRBD1,TRBJ1-1,TGTGCCAGCAGCCACCGGACAGGGGGCTATGGAACTGAAGCTTTCTTT,CASSHRTGGYGTEAFF
.,TRBV27,.,TRBJ2-3,TGTGCCAGCAGTTCAGCGACAGATACGCAGTATTTT,CASSSATDTQYF
.,TRBV10-2,TRBD1,TRBJ2-5,TGCGCCAGCTTAGGGGGCATGAAGACCCAGTACTTC,CASLGGMKTQYF
medium-sized,TRBV28,.,TRBJ2-4,TGTGCCAGCTCCCCTAATCAGGGGCTTTTAATTCAGTACTTC,CASSPNQGLLIQYF
.,TRBV7-3,TRBD2,TRBJ2-1,TGTGCCAGCAGCTTGGACTGGGGACTAGCCTTCAATGAGCAGTTCTTC,CASSLDWGLAFNEQFF
.,TRBV6-4,TRBD2,TRBJ2-1,TGTGCCAGCAGCCCGACTAGCGGGGGGAATGAGCAGTTCTTC,CASSPTSGGNEQFF
.,TRBV7-2,.,TRBJ2-1,TGTGCCAGCAGCACACAGAGAAGGAATGAGCAGTTCTTC,CASSTQRRNEQFF
few,TRBV9,.,TRBJ2-3,TGTGCCAGCAGCGCAAACACAGATACGCAGTATTTT,CASSANTDTQYF
.,TRBV29-1,.,TRBJ2-7,TGCAGCGTTGAAGTAGGGACGGTGAGCTACGAGCAGTACTTC,CSVEVGTVSYEQYF
.,TRBV9,TRBD2,TRBJ2-3,TGTGCCAGCAGCTTTCTTCCCGGGGGGACCCGCACAGATACGCAGTATTTT,CASSFLPGGTRTDTQYF
few,TRBV7-2,.,TRBJ1-1,TGTGCCAGCAGCTTGAAGCGTACGCATGAAGCTTTCTTT,CASSLKRTHEAFF
.,TRBV7-2,.,TRBJ1-1,TGTGCCAGCAGCCCAGGGCTTTCTGAAGCTTTCTTT,CASSPGLSEAFF
.,TRBV12-5,TRBD1,TRBJ2-2,TGTGCTAGTGGTTTGGTCGGGACAGCCCTAAACGGGGAGCTGTTTTTT,CASGLVGTALNGELFF
once,TRBV5-1,.,TRBJ1-1,TGCGCCAGCAGCTTGTTGGGGACGGCATTGAACACTGAAGCTTTCTTT,CASSLLGTALNTEAFF
large,TRBV5-1,.,TRBJ2-6,TGCGCCAGCACAACAGCTGGGGCCAACGTCCTGACTTTC,CASTTAGANVLTF
.,TRBV7-2,TRBD1,TRBJ2-7,TGTGCCAGCAGCCTGAATGGACAGGGTATCTACGAGCAGTACTTC,CASSLNGQGIYEQYF
.,TRBV4-1,.,TRBJ2-7,TGCGCCAGCAGCCAAGAATGGGGGACGGAAAACTACGAGCAGTACTTC,CASSQEWGTENYEQYF
.,TRBV11-1,.,TRBJ1-2,TGTGCCAGCAGCTTTAAAAGGGGTGGCTACACCTTC,CASSFKRGGYTF
.,TRBV7-8,.,TRBJ2-2,TGTGCCAGCAGCTTAGCGGGGTTCACCGGGGAGCTGTTTTTT,CASSLAGFTGELFF
.,TRBV19,.,TRBJ1-2,TGTGCCAGTAAACGGGGCAGCTATGGCTACACCTTC,CASKRGSYGYTF
medium-sized,TRBV2,TRBD2,TRBJ2-3,TGTGCCAGCCCCGGACTAGCGGTGAGATCCACAGATACGCAGTATTTT,CASPGLAVRSTDTQYF
.,TRBV7-9,.,TRBJ2-6,TGTGCCAGCAGCTTCTCTGGGGCCAACGTCCTGACTTTC,CASSFSGANVLTF
.,TRBV5-1,TRBD1,TRBJ2-5,TGCGCCAGCAGCCCGACCGGGACAGAAGAGACCCAGTACTTC,CASSPTGTEETQYF
.,TRBV9,.,TRBJ2-7,TGTGCCAGCAGCGTTACTTGGGGCAGCACCTACGAGCAGTACTTC,CASSVTWGSTYEQYF